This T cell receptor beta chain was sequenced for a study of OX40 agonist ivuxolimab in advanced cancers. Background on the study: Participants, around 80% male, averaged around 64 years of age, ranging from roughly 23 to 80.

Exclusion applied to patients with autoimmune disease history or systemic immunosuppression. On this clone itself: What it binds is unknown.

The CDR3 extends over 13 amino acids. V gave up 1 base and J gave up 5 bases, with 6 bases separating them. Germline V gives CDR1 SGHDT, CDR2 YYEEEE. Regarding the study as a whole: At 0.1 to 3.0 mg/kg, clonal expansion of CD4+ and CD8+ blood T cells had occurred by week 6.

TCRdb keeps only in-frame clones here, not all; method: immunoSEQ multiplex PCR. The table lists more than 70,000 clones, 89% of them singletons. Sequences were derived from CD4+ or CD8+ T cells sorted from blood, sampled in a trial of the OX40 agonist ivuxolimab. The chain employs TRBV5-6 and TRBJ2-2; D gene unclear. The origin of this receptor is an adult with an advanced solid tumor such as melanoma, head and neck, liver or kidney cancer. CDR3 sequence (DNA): TGTGCCAGCAGCTTGTGGCGAACCGGGGAGCTGTTTTTT. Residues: CASSLWRTGELFF.